This T cell receptor (beta chain) was recorded in a study of cytomegalovirus exposure and HLA in healthy donors. At the level of the study: Within an early data release were about 85 million unique TCRs drawn from HLA-typed donors.

The PCR contained 60 Vbeta and 13 Jbeta primers. The method was immunoSEQ multiplex PCR; TCRdb's version includes in-frame clones alone and lacks a portion of them. This table holds more than 150,000 clones, less than 85% found once. The germline V gene has CDR1 SGDLS and CDR2 YYNGEE. This CDR3 comprises 15 residues. Deletions cut 5 bases from V and 0 bases from J, with 12 bases between. General study findings and limits: A missense DCLRE1C variant was associated with V- and J-gene trimming of TCR beta chains in a later analysis, and an independent cohort replicated the association.

As concerns this clone: No antigen is known for it.

This clonotype originated in a boy between 10 and 17 years old in good health and CMV-seronegative. The V and J genes are TRBV9 and TRBJ1-5, with D hard to call. The material sequenced was PBMCs. The CDR3 sequence is CASSSEGRSNQPQHF. The CDR3 DNA reads as TGTGCCAGCAGTAGTGAGGGTCGTAGCAATCAGCCCCAGCATTTT.